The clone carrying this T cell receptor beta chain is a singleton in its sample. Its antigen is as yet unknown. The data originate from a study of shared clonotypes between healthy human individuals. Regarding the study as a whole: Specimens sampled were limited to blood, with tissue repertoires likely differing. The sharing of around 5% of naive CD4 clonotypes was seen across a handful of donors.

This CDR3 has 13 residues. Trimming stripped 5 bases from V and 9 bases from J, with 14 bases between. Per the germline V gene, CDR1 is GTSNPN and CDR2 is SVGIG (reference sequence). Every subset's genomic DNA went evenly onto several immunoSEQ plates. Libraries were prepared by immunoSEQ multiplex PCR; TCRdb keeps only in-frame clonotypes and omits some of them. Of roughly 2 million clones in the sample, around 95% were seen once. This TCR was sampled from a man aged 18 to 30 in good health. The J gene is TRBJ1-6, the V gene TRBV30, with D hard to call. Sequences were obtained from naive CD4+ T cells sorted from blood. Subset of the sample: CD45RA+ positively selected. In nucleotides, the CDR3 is TGTGCCTGGGGACGGGAGTCTGGTTCACCCCTCCACTTT. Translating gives CAWGRESGSPLHF.